These 7 T cell receptor beta chains were sequenced from one sample in a study of OX40 agonist ivuxolimab in advanced cancers. TCRdb's table, derived via immunoSEQ multiplex PCR, lists solely in-frame clones and lacks some. The repertoire holds tens of thousands of clones, with around nine tenths as singletons. The sample consisted of CD4+ or CD8+ T cells sorted from blood, taken in a trial of the OX40 agonist ivuxolimab. The receptors derive from an adult with an advanced solid tumor such as melanoma, head and neck, liver or kidney cancer.

The J gene is TRBJ2-5, the V gene TRBV7-8; unclear D gene. V shed 3 bases and J shed 0 bases, with 14 bases lying between them. The CDR3 extends over 16 amino acids. Germline V lookup: CDR1 SGHVS, CDR2 FQNEAQ. The CDR3 reads CASSLGSVGYQETQYF. As DNA, the CDR3 is TGTGCCAGCAGCTTGGGCTCGGTGGGGTACCAAGAGACCCAGTACTTC.

V usage is TRBV20-1 and J usage is TRBJ2-7; 9 nucleotides align to TRBD1. The CDR3 runs to 11 residues. The V segment lost 8 bases and the J segment 4 bases; nucleotides outside the gene matches: 3. In germline, CDR1 is DFQATT, CDR2 SNEGSKA (reference sequence). CDR3 DNA: TGCAGTACAGGGGGCAGGTACGAGCAGTACTTC. This sequence encodes CSTGGRYEQYF.

This chain uses TRBV5-5 with TRBJ1-1, with D hard to call. CDR3 length equals 16 residues. The germline V gene encodes CDR1 SGHKS and CDR2 YYEKEE (reference sequence). The V end was cut by 4 bases, the J end by 0 bases, with 16 bases between. The CDR3 DNA reads as TGTGCCAGCAGCGGGGATAGGGAATTGCTGAACACTGAAGCTTTCTTT. It is translated as CASSGDRELLNTEAFF.

The V call is TRBV9, the J call TRBJ2-7; D uncertain. The length of the CDR3 is 14 residues. V lost 0 bases to trimming and J lost 1 base, with 8 bases between them. Per germline, CDR1 SGDLS and CDR2 YYNGEE. The chain's CDR3 is CASSVAEASYEQYF. The CDR3, as DNA: TGTGCCAGCAGCGTAGCCGAGGCTTCCTACGAGCAGTACTTC.

The chain links TRBV4-3 to TRBJ2-2; weak D call: TRBD2 (5 bases). The CDR3 length is 18 residues. V lost 0 bases and J lost 0, with 14 bases in between. CDR1 is LGHNA and CDR2 is YSLEER in the germline V gene. CDR3 nucleotide sequence: TGCGCCAGCAGCCAAGATTGGTTCCGGGGTACGAACACCGGGGAGCTGTTTTTT. This encodes CASSQDWFRGTNTGELFF.

The V call is TRBV9, the J call TRBJ1-4; 8 nucleotides agree with TRBD1. V was clipped by 3 bases and J by 5 bases; unmatched bases: 3. The CDR3 is 14 amino acids. The germline V gene has CDR1 SGDLS and CDR2 YYNGEE. CDR3 amino acids: CASSGDRGNEKLFF. CDR3 in DNA: TGTGCCAGCAGCGGCGACAGGGGCAATGAAAAACTGTTTTTT.

The chain couples TRBV5-6 to TRBJ1-1, with D possibly matching TRBD1 (5 bases). V was shortened by 0 bases and J by 3 bases, with 9 bases between the two germline ends. The CDR3 has 14 residues. CDR1 is SGHDT, CDR2 YYEEEE, per germline. The CDR3 DNA reads as TGTGCCAGCAGCTTGGACAGGTTGGACACTGAAGCTTTCTTT. Protein: CASSLDRLDTEAFF.